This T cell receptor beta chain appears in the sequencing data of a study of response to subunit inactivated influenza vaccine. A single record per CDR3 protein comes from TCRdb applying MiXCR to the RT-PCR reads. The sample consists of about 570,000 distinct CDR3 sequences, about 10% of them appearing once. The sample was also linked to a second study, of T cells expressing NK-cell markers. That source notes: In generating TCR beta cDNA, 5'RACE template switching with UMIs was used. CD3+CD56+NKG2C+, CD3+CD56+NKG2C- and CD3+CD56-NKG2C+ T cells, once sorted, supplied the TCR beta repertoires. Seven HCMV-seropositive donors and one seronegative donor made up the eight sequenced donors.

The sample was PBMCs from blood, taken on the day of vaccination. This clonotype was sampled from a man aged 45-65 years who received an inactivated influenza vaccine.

As DNA, the CDR3 is TGTGCCAGCAGTCCTAGCGGGGGGGTGAACAATGAGCAGTTCTTC. Translation gives CASSPSGGVNNEQFF. J is TRBJ2-1 and V is TRBV12-3 or TRBV12-4, with 12 bases identical to TRBD2. This CDR3 contains 15 residues. V was clipped by 5 bases and J by 5 bases; unmatched bases: 4.